One T cell receptor (beta chain) is described in this entry. The antigen is undetermined. On sorted subsets, replicate PCRs used 200 to 250 ng DNA, or 25,000 to 35,000 T cell genomes. TCRdb keeps only in-frame clones here, not all; method: immunoSEQ multiplex PCR. This sample carries 600,000 to 700,000 clones, 73% of them seen once, and the ten largest clones take 1.5% to 2%. Only Caucasian adults living in Nashville, Tennessee served as donors. Naive CD45RA+ and memory CD45RA-negative subsets were split from CD4+ cells. This sample is drawn from a study of shared clonotypes between healthy human individuals. Study outcomes and limitations: Relative to memory subsets, naive subsets generally showed larger estimated richness.

Sequencing was done on a sample of memory CD4+ T cells sorted from blood. The subset denotes: CD45RA-negative fraction. The sequence derives from a woman in her twenties or thirties in good health.

CDR3 nucleotide sequence: TGTGCCAGCAGTTTAAACCAGGTCGCTGGCTACACCTTC. Encoded protein: CASSLNQVAGYTF. V usage is TRBV28 and J usage is TRBJ1-2; no clear D. The CDR3 consists of 13 residues. V was pared by 2 bases and J by 7 bases, with 11 bases between. Germline values: CDR1 MDHEN, CDR2 SYDVKM.